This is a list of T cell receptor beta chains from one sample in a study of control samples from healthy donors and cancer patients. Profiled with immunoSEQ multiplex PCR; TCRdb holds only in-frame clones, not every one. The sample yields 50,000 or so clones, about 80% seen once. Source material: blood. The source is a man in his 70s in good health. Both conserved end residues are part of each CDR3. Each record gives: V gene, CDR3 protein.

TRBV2	CASSGQTTNTGELFF
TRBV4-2	CASSQAQGAPVEQYF
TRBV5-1	CASSGTGREKLFF
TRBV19	CASSTIQTGANVLTF
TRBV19	CASIGGEGRAYEQFF
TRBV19	CASSWRRNQPQHF
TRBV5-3	CARSLFRPPWPQHF
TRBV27	CASSAGLRANYGYTF
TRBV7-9	CASSPTGVYGYTF
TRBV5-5	CASSLVTGDEAFF
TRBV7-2	CASSRLADTYNEQFF
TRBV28	CASSPTGGRTYEQYF
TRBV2	CASTTWGGTGDPLYF
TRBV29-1	CSTYPDFGRGEAFF
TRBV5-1	CASSWDSVNTEAFF
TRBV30	CASWSPGLNYEQYF
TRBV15	CATSREVGKNYGYTF
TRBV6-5	CASRITGTGSYGYTF
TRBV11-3	CASSGGTGVILEQYF
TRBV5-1	CASSLVGIETQYF
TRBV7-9	CASSSTGSPGEQYF
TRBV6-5	CATLNSGARTEAFF
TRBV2	CASSNRGSNEKLFF
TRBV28	CASSLPTGFSGYTF
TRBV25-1	CASSEGDTGELFF
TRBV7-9	CASSTQANTEAFF
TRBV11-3	CASSRTSGSYEQYF
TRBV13	CASSSTVPPSSYNEQFF
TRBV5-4	CASRQDRGTDTQYF
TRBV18	CASSPPAGEQYF
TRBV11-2	CASSFAGELFF
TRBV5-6	CASSLDRFTGYTF
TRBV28	CASSRMEGTSTDTQYF
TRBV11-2	CASSRTGGDGYTF
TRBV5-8	CASSRGGPTEAFF
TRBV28	CATGRVGYTF
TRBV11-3	CASRLAGELFF
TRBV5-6	CASSLAPGQADTQYF
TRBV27	CASSPRGGRADTQYF
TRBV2	CASSESGGPSGELFF
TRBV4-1	CASSNSGGKQYF
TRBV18	CASFRDRTTYNEQFF